The sequence of this T cell receptor (beta chain) was determined in a study of PD-L1 blockade in urothelial cancer. Study summary: Atezolizumab at 1,200 mg intravenously every 3 weeks was started by patients in about 2014.

Points on this clone: Its antigen is unidentified.

The assay was immunoSEQ multiplex PCR, and TCRdb's table has in-frame clones only and misses some. This table has tens of thousands of clones, less than 90% appearing once. Time point here: pretreatment peripheral blood. Overall study findings and caveats: Those with durable benefit had larger increases in tumor-associated blood clones at 3 weeks.

CDR1 and CDR2 from the germline V gene are MNHNY and SVGAGI (reference sequence). Trimming removed 7 bases at V and 4 bases at J, with 17 bases between. This CDR3 has 15 amino acids. The chain employs TRBV6-6 and TRBJ2-1, with a tentative D call TRBD1 (5 bases). Sample: PBMCs, taken around atezolizumab (anti-PD-L1) treatment. This receptor was obtained from a woman aged 70-85 years with urothelial cancer. CDR3 loop: CASIFVGVRYNEQFF. The CDR3 DNA reads TGTGCCAGCATCTTCGTAGGGGTAAGGTACAATGAGCAGTTCTTC.